These 8 T cell receptor beta chains were all obtained from the same sample, sequenced in a study of T cell changes during pregnancy in multiple sclerosis. Here immunoSEQ multiplex PCR was the method, and the copy in TCRdb shows in-frame clones only, minus some. The table has tens of thousands of clones, 94% seen once. The sequencing used peripheral blood, collected in the third trimester of pregnancy. The receptor set was obtained from a female donor with multiple sclerosis, enrolled in a pregnancy study.

This clone appeared a few times. The J gene is TRBJ2-2, the V gene TRBV7-6; 7 bases line up with TRBD2. Germline V lookup: CDR1 SGHVS, CDR2 FNYEAQ. V shed 1 base, J shed 5 bases, and the junction held 10 bases outside the gene matches. The CDR3 has 17 residues. This chain's CDR3 is CASSLESGGVGTGELFF. CDR3 sequence (DNA): TGTGCCAGCAGCTTAGAGTCGGGAGGTGTAGGAACCGGGGAGCTGTTTTTT.

V is TRBV19 and J is TRBJ1-2; 8 nucleotides agree with TRBD1. CDR3 length equals 13 residues. CDR1 and CDR2 (germline): LNHDA, SQIVND (reference sequence). Trimming at V came to 5 bases and at J to 6 bases, leaving 5 bases not matched to a gene. CDR3 loop: CASSQGQGDGYTF. The DNA for the CDR3 is TGTGCCAGTAGTCAAGGACAGGGAGATGGCTACACCTTC.

The chain links TRBV27 to TRBJ2-1; 9 bases match TRBD1. CDR1 and CDR2 (germline): MNHEY, SMNVEV (reference sequence). The CDR3 totals 14 residues. After removal of 4 bases from V and 4 bases from J, the junction contained 2 bases not matched to a gene. In DNA form, the CDR3 reads TGTGCCAGCAGTTGGGACAGGGCTTACAATGAGCAGTTCTTC. Its translation is CASSWDRAYNEQFF.

The V gene is TRBV7-9, the J gene TRBJ2-1; D is perhaps TRBD2 (5 bases). The germline V gene has CDR1 SEHNR and CDR2 FQNEAQ (reference sequence). V was cut by 10 bases and J by 2 bases, with 18 bases left in between. The CDR3 is made up of 15 amino acids. The CDR3 DNA reads as TGTGCCACCGCCGGGGTGACGGAGGCCTACAATGAGCAGTTCTTC. This codes for CATAGVTEAYNEQFF.

This chain joins TRBV15 and TRBJ2-5; D possibly corresponds to TRBD1 (5 bases). The germline V gene has CDR1 LNHNV and CDR2 YYDKDF (reference sequence). V was trimmed by 1 base and J by 5 bases, leaving 8 bases between them. The CDR3 length is 13 residues. CDR3 protein: CATSRGAGETQYF. For the CDR3, the DNA is TGTGCCACCAGCAGAGGAGCAGGGGAGACCCAGTACTTC.

This clone is a singleton in its sample. The rearrangement uses TRBV9 and TRBJ2-7, with 11 bases fitting TRBD2. Germline V gives CDR1 SGDLS, CDR2 YYNGEE. Losses at the gene ends were 3 bases for V and 5 bases for J; bases not matched to a gene: 4. CDR3 length equals 14 residues. The CDR3 bases are TGTGCCAGCAGCGCTCCGGGACTAGCGGACGAGCAGTACTTC. Protein: CASSAPGLADEQYF.

V gene TRBV19 combines with J gene TRBJ2-3, with a tentative D call TRBD2 (6 bases). The germline gives CDR1 LNHDA, CDR2 SQIVND (reference sequence). Deletions cut 3 bases from V and 2 bases from J, with 6 bases between. This CDR3 region has 13 residues. As DNA, the CDR3 is TGTGCCAGTAGTATGGGACTCACAGATACGCAGTATTTT. Encoded protein: CASSMGLTDTQYF.

The chain recombines TRBV5-6 with TRBJ1-1, with 9 bases that match TRBD1. Losses at the gene ends were 6 bases for V and 5 bases for J; bases not matched to a gene: 8. Germline CDR1 and CDR2: SGHDT and YYEEEE. There are 14 residues in the CDR3. The CDR3 DNA reads as TGTGCCAGCACGCTAGGGACAGGGAGGACTGAAGCTTTCTTT. Its protein product is CASTLGTGRTEAFF.